These T cell receptor beta chains were read from a single sample in a study of T cells in Graves' hyperthyroidism and ophthalmopathy. Each CDR3 protein is one row after TCRdb ran MiXCR on the multiplex PCR reads. The data show 500,000 to 550,000 distinct CDR3 sequences, less than 25% seen once. The specimen sequenced was blood. The receptor set was obtained from a man younger than 35 with Graves' hyperthyroidism. Both conserved end residues are part of each CDR3. The D gene is left open where the match is weak. Clone size is given for some rows only: seen once, a few or many times, or a class if the clone is expanded.

V	D	J	size	CDR3	DNA
TRBV28	-	TRBJ2-7	-	CASSLRAGRHEQYF	TGTGCCAGCAGTTTAAGGGCAGGGAGGCACGAGCAGTACTTC
TRBV2	-	TRBJ1-6	few	CASGTAGSPLHF	TGTGCCAGCGGGACGGCTGGCTCACCCCTCCACTTT
TRBV4-1	-	TRBJ1-1	-	CASSDRQVFGTEAFF	TGCGCCAGCAGCGATAGACAGGTGTTTGGCACTGAAGCTTTCTTT
TRBV20-1	TRBD2	TRBJ2-5	many	CSASGRGIQETQYF	TGCAGTGCTAGTGGGCGGGGGATCCAAGAGACCCAGTACTTC
TRBV14	-	TRBJ2-7	-	CASSVSLSSYEQYF	TGTGCCAGCAGTGTCTCCCTCAGCTCCTACGAGCAGTACTTC
TRBV11-2	TRBD1	TRBJ1-3	few	CASPLRGRTSGNTIYF	TGTGCCAGCCCGTTAAGGGGGCGCACGTCTGGAAACACCATATATTTT
TRBV19	-	TRBJ1-2	-	CASIGPQDGYTF	TGTGCCAGTATAGGGCCTCAAGATGGCTACACCTTC
TRBV12-3/TRBV12-4	TRBD2	TRBJ2-7	once	CASSEAGTTYEQYF	TGTGCCAGCAGTGAGGCCGGGACTACCTACGAGCAGTACTTC
TRBV20-1	TRBD1	TRBJ1-1	many	CSARQAGGINTEAFF	TGCAGTGCTAGACAGGCAGGGGGCATTAACACTGAAGCTTTCTTT
TRBV25-1	-	TRBJ2-5	many	CASSGQLWQVEETQYF	TGTGCCAGCAGTGGACAGCTTTGGCAGGTCGAGGAGACCCAGTACTTC
TRBV7-9	-	TRBJ2-4	many	CASSWTDLAKNIQYF	TGTGCCAGCAGCTGGACAGACCTAGCCAAAAACATTCAGTACTTC
TRBV14	-	TRBJ2-2	-	CASSQVSGLGAGELFF	TGTGCCAGCAGCCAAGTCTCAGGGCTGGGGGCCGGGGAGCTGTTTTTT
TRBV2	-	TRBJ2-7	many	CASKGREQYF	TGTGCCAGCAAAGGGAGGGAGCAGTACTTC
TRBV5-1	-	TRBJ1-1	many	CASSSTTNTEAFF	TGCGCCAGCAGCTCAACAACGAACACTGAAGCTTTCTTT
TRBV2	-	TRBJ1-5	many	CASSEAGLRSHQPQHF	TGTGCCAGCAGTGAAGCCGGACTGCGTAGCCATCAGCCCCAGCATTTT
TRBV28	-	TRBJ2-2	many	CASSLYPSGELFF	TGTGCCAGCAGTCTTTATCCCAGCGGGGAGCTGTTTTTT
TRBV28	TRBD1	TRBJ1-1	many	CASSLYPRGGLGNTEAFF	TGTGCCAGCAGTTTATACCCCCGAGGGGGCTTAGGGAACACTGAAGCTTTCTTT
TRBV15	-	TRBJ1-1	many	CATSLDGGLDTEAFF	TGTGCCACCAGCTTAGACGGGGGCTTGGACACTGAAGCTTTCTTT
TRBV11-2	TRBD1	TRBJ2-7	few	CASSRSRGQPSYEQYF	TGTGCCAGCAGCCGGAGCAGGGGGCAGCCCTCCTACGAGCAGTACTTC
TRBV6-1	-	TRBJ2-2	-	CASSIASNTGELFF	TGTGCCAGCAGCATAGCGTCGAACACCGGGGAGCTGTTTTTT
TRBV25-1	-	TRBJ1-1	many	CASSELAGANTEAFF	TGTGCCAGCAGTGAATTGGCAGGGGCGAACACTGAAGCTTTCTTT
TRBV28	-	TRBJ2-4	-	CASSFRQAINIQYF	TGTGCCAGCAGTTTCAGGCAGGCTATAAACATTCAGTACTTC
TRBV12-3/TRBV12-4	-	TRBJ2-1	few	CASSTWGRGGNEQFF	TGTGCCAGCAGTACATGGGGCAGGGGGGGCAATGAGCAGTTCTTC
TRBV12-3/TRBV12-4	TRBD2	TRBJ2-5	-	CASSWTRQETQYF	TGTGCCAGCAGCTGGACTAGGCAAGAGACCCAGTACTTC
TRBV4-2	-	TRBJ1-1	few	CASSQEDAGLSVTEAFF	TGTGCCAGCAGCCAAGAGGATGCTGGACTGAGCGTGACTGAAGCTTTCTTT
TRBV6-5	-	TRBJ1-5	few	CASSSYRDRHSNQPQHF	TGTGCCAGCAGTTCATACAGGGACCGACATAGCAATCAGCCCCAGCATTTT